These 27 T cell receptor beta chains were sequenced from one sample in a study of cytomegalovirus exposure and HLA in healthy donors. The PCR ran on 60 Vbeta and 13 Jbeta primers. Clones were read by immunoSEQ multiplex PCR, and TCRdb kept only the in-frame ones, dropping some. The table lists 40,000 or so clones, 90% of them singletons. Source material: PBMCs. The source is a woman between 18 and 29 years old in good health and CMV-seronegative.

The J gene is TRBJ2-1, the V gene TRBV9; 7 bases are shared with TRBD2. The CDR3 totals 15 residues. Unmatched junction bases numbered 5, after V lost 4 bases and J lost 1 base. Germline values: CDR1 SGDLS, CDR2 YYNGEE. In DNA form, the CDR3 reads TGTGCCAGCAGCCCCTGGGGAGGGTCCTACAATGAGCAGTTCTTC. Translation: CASSPWGGSYNEQFF.

This sequence joins TRBV7-9 and TRBJ2-1, with D unresolved. The CDR3 extends over 14 amino acids. Germline V gene lookup returns CDR1 SEHNR and CDR2 FQNEAQ (reference sequence). The V gene lost 1 base and the J gene lost 8 bases, with 12 bases spanning the gap. Here the CDR3 reads CASSLVIPSDEQFF. In DNA form, the CDR3 reads TGTGCCAGCAGCTTAGTGATTCCATCGGATGAGCAGTTCTTC.

The rearrangement joins TRBV10-2 to TRBJ1-3; D gene uncertain. Trimming stripped 0 bases from V and 0 bases from J, with 9 bases between. Germline V gene data show CDR1 as WSHSY and CDR2 as SAAADI. The CDR3 totals 16 residues. The CDR3 DNA is TGCGCCAGCAGTGAGTCCGCGGGTAGCTCTGGAAACACCATATATTTT. Amino acids: CASSESAGSSGNTIYF.

The CDR3 DNA reads TGTGCCAGCAGCGTAACTAGCGGAGGCTCCTACGAGCAGTACTTC. Protein: CASSVTSGGSYEQYF. The chain joins TRBV9 to TRBJ2-7; 8 bases map to TRBD2. Trimming cost V 1 base and J 0 bases; bases outside gene matches: 3. The CDR3 sequence is 15 residues long. Looked up from germline, CDR1 is SGDLS and CDR2 is YYNGEE.

The rearrangement links TRBV13 to TRBJ2-3; tentatively, D is TRBD2 (6 bases). The V end lost 1 base, the J end lost 6 bases, and 14 bases lay between the germline ends. This CDR3 has 15 residues. Germline V lookup: CDR1 PRHDT, CDR2 FYEKMQ (reference sequence). The CDR3 DNA follows: TGTGCCAGCAGCTTAGTAAGAAGCGGGTCGGATACGCAGTATTTT. Its protein is CASSLVRSGSDTQYF.

The chain joins TRBV7-9 to TRBJ2-6; perhaps TRBD1 as D (6 bases). V lost 5 bases to trimming and J lost 2 bases, with 16 bases between them. This CDR3 has 17 residues. Germline V lookup: CDR1 SEHNR, CDR2 FQNEAQ (reference sequence). The CDR3 bases are TGTGCCAGCAGCGGCCACCCAGGGGTCACTGGGGCCAACGTCCTGACTTTC. This translates into CASSGHPGVTGANVLTF.

The chain uses TRBV6-1 and TRBJ1-4, with 8 positions matching TRBD1. Germline assignment: CDR1 MNHNS and CDR2 SASEGT. The V segment lost 6 bases and the J segment 10 bases; nucleotides outside the gene matches: 10. The CDR3 sequence is 14 residues long. In DNA, the CDR3 is TGTGCCAGCAGCTCGACAGGGGTTATTAGAAAACTGTTTTTT. Translated, it gives CASSSTGVIRKLFF.

This chain links TRBV27 with TRBJ1-2, with 8 bases fitting TRBD1. Germline values: CDR1 MNHEY, CDR2 SMNVEV (reference sequence). The CDR3 is made up of 14 amino acids. The ends lost 6 bases at V and 7 bases at J; junction bases unmatched: 10. The CDR3: CASRRQGAVGGYTF. The CDR3 bases are TGTGCCAGCAGACGCCAGGGGGCGGTAGGTGGCTACACCTTC.

The J gene is TRBJ2-7, the V gene TRBV28; 12 nucleotides align to TRBD1. This CDR3 region has 16 residues. V lost 1 base to trimming and J lost 1 base; unmatched junction nucleotides: 2. Germline V gene data show CDR1 as MDHEN and CDR2 as SYDVKM. The CDR3 sequence is CASSLSGQGASYEQYF. For the CDR3, the DNA is TGTGCCAGCAGTTTATCGGGACAGGGGGCATCCTACGAGCAGTACTTC.

CDR3 nucleotides: TGTGCCAGCAGCGTAGGGGGGGTCTATGGCTACACCTTC. Translating gives CASSVGGVYGYTF. V and J are TRBV9 and TRBJ1-2, with a weak D call TRBD1 (5 bases). This CDR3 comprises 13 residues. Trimming stripped 0 bases from V and 4 bases from J, with 7 bases between. Germline V lookup: CDR1 SGDLS, CDR2 YYNGEE. Full variable domain (rest looked up from reference TRBV9 and TRBJ1-2): DSGVTQTPKHLITATGQRVTLRCSPRSGDLSVYWYQQSLDQGLQFLIQYYNGEERAKGNILERFSAQQFPDLHSELNLSSLELGDSALYFCASSVGGVYGYTFGSGTRLTVV.

V and J are TRBV10-2 and TRBJ2-5; 9 nucleotides align to TRBD2. The germline V gene encodes CDR1 WSHSY and CDR2 SAAADI. This CDR3 contains 13 residues. V gave up 5 bases and J gave up 13 bases; unmatched junction bases: 11. The CDR3 loop reads CASSFSGSPALYF. DNA of the CDR3: TGCGCCAGCAGTTTTAGCGGGAGCCCCGCTTTGTACTTC.

V is TRBV18 and J is TRBJ2-2, with 8 bases aligning to TRBD2. V lost 4 bases and J lost 7; bases outside the gene matches: 8. This CDR3 contains 15 residues. Germline V gives CDR1 KGHSH, CDR2 LQKENI. The CDR3 DNA reads as TGTGCCAGCTCACTCTCAGCGGGAGAGATCGGGGAGCTGTTTTTT. This translates into CASSLSAGEIGELFF.

The chain employs TRBV7-3 and TRBJ1-2, with D possibly being TRBD1 (5 bases). Germline lookup yields CDR1 SGHTA and CDR2 FQGTGA. V gave up 2 bases and J gave up 0 bases, with 7 bases separating them. The CDR3 runs to 14 residues. CDR3 in amino acids: CASSLGTSNYGYTF. CDR3 DNA sequence: TGTGCCAGCAGCTTAGGGACTTCTAACTATGGCTACACCTTC.

The V gene is TRBV6-1, the J gene TRBJ1-5, with a possible D match to TRBD1 (5 bases). V was cut by 4 bases and J by 2 bases, with 12 bases left in between. CDR3 length: 15 amino acids. CDR1 MNHNS and CDR2 SASEGT come from the germline V gene. CDR3 loop: CASSVAAGGNQPQHF. CDR3 coding DNA: TGTGCCAGCAGTGTCGCCGCGGGGGGCAATCAGCCCCAGCATTTT.

The chain combines TRBV7-9 with TRBJ1-4; D perhaps matches TRBD1 (6 bases). This CDR3 is built from 16 residues. Germline V gives CDR1 SEHNR, CDR2 FQNEAQ (reference sequence). V lost 5 bases and J lost 0, with 13 bases in between. The CDR3 DNA sequence: TGTGCCAGCAGCCCCGGGGGGCTAGCAACTAATGAAAAACTGTTTTTT. Protein sequence: CASSPGGLATNEKLFF.

V and J are TRBV7-9 and TRBJ1-1; D is perhaps TRBD1 (5 bases). Per the germline V gene, CDR1 is SEHNR and CDR2 is FQNEAQ (reference sequence). Trimming took 1 base from V and 1 from J, leaving 13 bases between them. The CDR3 contains 16 residues. CDR3 sequence reads: CASSLGQGVPNTEAFF. The DNA of the CDR3 is TGTGCCAGCAGCTTAGGTCAAGGGGTACCGAACACTGAAGCTTTCTTT.

The V call is TRBV7-7, the J call TRBJ2-5, with TRBD1 identical over 7 bases. The CDR3 spans 14 residues. Germline V CDR1 and CDR2: SSHAT, FNYEAQ (reference sequence). With 5 bases clipped from V and 2 bases from J, the junction kept 5 bases outside the gene matches. In DNA form, the CDR3 reads TGTGCCAGCAGCCCGGGGACAGCACAAGAGACCCAGTACTTC. This translates into CASSPGTAQETQYF.

The J gene is TRBJ1-2, the V gene TRBV12-5; 7 bases map to TRBD1. J gave up 4 bases and V 2 bases, and 13 bases lay outside the gene matches. CDR1 is LGHNT and CDR2 is FRNRAP in the germline V gene. This CDR3 is built from 17 residues. The CDR3 is CASGLILDRANPYGYTF. The CDR3 DNA reads TGTGCTAGTGGTTTGATCCTTGACAGGGCCAATCCCTATGGCTACACCTTC.

For this clone: Sequence at one end of the junction differs from germline and may be a read error. V usage is TRBV6-1 and J usage is TRBJ2-7; possibly TRBD2 for D (5 bases). The length of the CDR3 is 9 residues. Germline assignment: CDR1 MNHNS and CDR2 SASEGT. The CDR3 nucleotides read TGTGCCAGCAGGCCGGAAGCGGCCTTC. Translating gives CASRPEAAF.

V and J are TRBV4-2 and TRBJ2-3; TRBD1 matches 8 bases. Germline assignment: CDR1 LGHNA and CDR2 YNFKEQ. With 0 bases clipped from V and 3 bases from J, the junction kept 14 bases outside the gene matches. The CDR3 is 19 amino acids. The CDR3 sequence: CASSQEEIPWTGLTDTQYF. In nucleotides, the CDR3 is TGTGCCAGCAGCCAAGAAGAGATCCCCTGGACAGGGTTGACAGATACGCAGTATTTT.

Comments on this clone: The junction differs from germline at one of its ends, possibly a read error. This rearrangement joins TRBV4-1 to TRBJ2-5; D gene uncertain. The CDR3 runs 13 residues. From germline, CDR1 is MGHRA and CDR2 YSYEKL. In DNA, the CDR3 is TGCGCCAGCAGCCAAGCTTTGACGGAGACCCGGTACTTC. Translating it yields CASSQALTETRYF.

The chain recombines TRBV27 with TRBJ2-7; TRBD1 is a possible D gene (7 bases). CDR1 and CDR2 from the germline V gene are MNHEY and SMNVEV (reference sequence). This CDR3 contains 15 residues. V was clipped by 0 bases and J by 6 bases, with 15 bases between them. The chain's CDR3 is CASSLSSRGVGEQYF. In DNA, the CDR3 is TGTGCCAGCAGTTTATCGTCCAGGGGGGTCGGCGAGCAGTACTTC.

The chain couples TRBV7-8 to TRBJ1-2, with TRBD1 identical over 8 bases. The germline CDR1 and CDR2 sequences are SGHVS and FQNEAQ. The CDR3 contains 15 residues. The ends lost 1 base at V and 5 bases at J; junction bases unmatched: 6. The CDR3 coding sequence is TGTGCCAGCAGCTTAGGACAGGGGAGGGGATATGGCTACACCTTC. Protein sequence: CASSLGQGRGYGYTF. Full variable domain (outside the CDR3, taken from reference TRBV7-8 and TRBJ1-2): GAGVSQSPRYKVAKRGQDVALRCDPISGHVSLFWYQQALGQGPEFLTYFQNEAQLDKSGLPSDRFFAERPEGSVSTLKIQRTQQEDSAVYLCASSLGQGRGYGYTFGSGTRLTVV.

This clone has only a few counts. This chain uses TRBV25-1 with TRBJ1-5, with 8 bases fitting TRBD1. Germline V CDR1 and CDR2: MGHDK, SYGVNS. There are 17 residues in the CDR3. J lost 3 bases, V lost 4 bases, and 11 bases had no gene match. The chain's CDR3 is CASSAGQGTGLNQPQHF. CDR3 DNA: TGTGCCAGCAGTGCGGGCCAGGGGACAGGCCTCAATCAGCCCCAGCATTTT.

V gene TRBV28 combines with J gene TRBJ2-1, with a possible D match to TRBD2 (7 bases). Trimming removed 8 bases at V and 8 bases at J, with 22 bases between. This CDR3 comprises 15 residues. Germline CDR1 reads MDHEN; CDR2 reads SYDVKM. CDR3 amino acids: CASALRDPGGDEQFF. The CDR3 DNA reads TGTGCCAGCGCACTCCGGGATCCGGGGGGCGATGAGCAGTTCTTC. Full variable domain (outside the CDR3, taken from reference TRBV28 and TRBJ2-1): DVKVTQSSRYLVKRTGEKVFLECVQDMDHENMFWYRQDPGLGLRLIYFSYDVKMKEKGDIPEGYSVSREKKERFSLILESASTNQTSMYLCASALRDPGGDEQFFGPGTRLTVL.

The rearrangement uses TRBV6-6 and TRBJ1-3, with D perhaps matching TRBD1 (6 bases). Trimming took off 4 bases at V and 2 bases at J, with 15 bases between the two ends. The V gene's germline CDR1 is MNHNY and CDR2 SVGAGI (reference sequence). The CDR3 is 16 amino acids. CDR3 region: CASSSRGGGTGNTIYF. For the CDR3, the DNA is TGTGCCAGCAGTTCCCGAGGCGGGGGCACTGGAAACACCATATATTTT.

The chain uses TRBV25-1 and TRBJ2-7; TRBD2 agrees at 14 bases. V trimming: 1 base; J trimming: 4 bases; junction bases outside the gene matches: 6. The germline CDR1 and CDR2 sequences are MGHDK and SYGVNS. The CDR3 runs to 17 residues. The CDR3 protein is CASSELGLAGERYEQYF. The CDR3 nucleotides are TGTGCCAGCAGTGAATTGGGACTAGCGGGAGAGAGGTACGAGCAGTACTTC.